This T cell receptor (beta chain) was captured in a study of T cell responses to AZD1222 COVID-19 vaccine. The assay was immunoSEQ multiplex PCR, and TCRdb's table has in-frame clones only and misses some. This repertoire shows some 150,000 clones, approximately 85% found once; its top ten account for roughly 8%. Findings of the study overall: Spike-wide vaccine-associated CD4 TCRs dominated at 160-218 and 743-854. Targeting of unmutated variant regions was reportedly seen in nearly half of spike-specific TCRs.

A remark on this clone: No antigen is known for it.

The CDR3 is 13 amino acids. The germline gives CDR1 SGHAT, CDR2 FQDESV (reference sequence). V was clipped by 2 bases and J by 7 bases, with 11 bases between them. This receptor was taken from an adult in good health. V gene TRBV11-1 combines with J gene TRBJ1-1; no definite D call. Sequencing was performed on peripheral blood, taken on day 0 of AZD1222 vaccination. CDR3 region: CASSLYVGVEAFF. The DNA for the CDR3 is TGTGCCAGCAGCTTATACGTGGGAGTTGAAGCTTTCTTT.